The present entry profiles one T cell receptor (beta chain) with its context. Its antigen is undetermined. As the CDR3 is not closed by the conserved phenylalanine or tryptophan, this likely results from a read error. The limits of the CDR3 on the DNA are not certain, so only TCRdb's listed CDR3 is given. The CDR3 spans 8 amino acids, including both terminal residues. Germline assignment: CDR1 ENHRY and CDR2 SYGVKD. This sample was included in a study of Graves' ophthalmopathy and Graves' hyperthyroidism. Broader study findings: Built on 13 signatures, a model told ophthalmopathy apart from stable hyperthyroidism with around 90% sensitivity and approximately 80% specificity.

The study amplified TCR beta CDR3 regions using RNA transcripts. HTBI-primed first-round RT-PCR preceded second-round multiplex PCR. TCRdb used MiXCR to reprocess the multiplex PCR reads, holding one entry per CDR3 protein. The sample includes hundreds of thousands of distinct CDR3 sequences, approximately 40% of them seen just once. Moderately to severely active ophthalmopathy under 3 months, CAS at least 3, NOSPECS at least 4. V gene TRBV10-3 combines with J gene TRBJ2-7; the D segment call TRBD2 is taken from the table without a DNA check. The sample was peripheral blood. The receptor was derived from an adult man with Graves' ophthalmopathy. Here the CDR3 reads CAISERAS.